This T cell receptor (beta chain) was found in a study of blood T cells in healthy people across ages. Concerning this clonotype itself: What it binds is not known. At one of its ends the junction is not consistent with the germline gene, which may arise from a read error.

Germline CDR1 reads LGHNA; CDR2 reads YNFKEQ. The CDR3 covers 15 residues. Findings and limits, study-wide: Aged donors had fewer naive CD4+ cells and lower diversity than long-lived donors.

A second PCR of roughly 7 to 11 cycles used a sample-barcoded 5' primer and a J-beta primer mix. One entry per CDR3 protein, called by TCRdb with MiXCR from the 5' RACE reads. The sample lists approximately 700,000 distinct CDR3 sequences, approximately 29% occurring once. This chain links TRBV4-2 with TRBJ1-1; possibly TRBD1 for D (5 bases). Source material: blood. The sequence derives from a woman of 80 years or more in good health. The CDR3 sequence: CASSQDVQGDTGAFF. CDR3 bases: TGTGCCAGCAGCCAAGATGTGCAGGGCGACACTGGAGCTTTCTTT.